What follows is one TCR beta chain and its context. Its cognate antigen is unknown. This CDR3 contains 16 residues. Germline values: CDR1 SEHNR, CDR2 FQNEAQ (reference sequence). V shed 3 bases, J shed 5 bases, and the junction held 11 bases outside the gene matches. The data belong to a study of post-analysis software for immune sequencing data. General study results and limits: In multiple sclerosis, normalized Chao1 diversity was significantly below that of controls. Comparison of patients with controls showed a handful of TRBV segments more frequent in patients, TRBV5-6, TRBV5-1 and TRBV20-1 among them.

Prepared TCR beta cDNA libraries contained unique molecular identifiers. TCRdb re-analysed the PCR reads in MiXCR, keeping a single row per CDR3 protein. The sample comprises approximately 660,000 distinct CDR3 sequences, 59% of which are singletons, and about 10% rests with the top ten. The sequence was obtained from a girl aged 2-10 years with multiple sclerosis. The gene calls are TRBV7-9 and TRBJ2-5; 8 bases are shared with TRBD1. The sequencing sample was made of blood. As DNA, the CDR3 is TGTGCCAGCAGCTTTAGCCGGACAGGGTTTTCGGAGACCCAGTACTTC. It codes for CASSFSRTGFSETQYF.